This TCR beta chain was captured in a study of blood T cell repertoires in COVID-19. In the study overall: Material from acute and convalescent COVID-19 was sourced from the United States, Italy and Spain. PBMCs, B-cell-depleted T cells, or T cells were the source of the cDNA or gDNA that made up the material.

Authors' methods: Amplification of reference gene primers was used by the study to estimate nucleated cell counts. The table came from immunoSEQ multiplex PCR; TCRdb's copy has only in-frame clones and leaves some out. V and J calls and clone size are given by that table; D and trimming were obtained from the DNA. The profile shows about 140,000 clones, approximately 80% of them singletons. The CDR3 runs 13 residues. V was clipped by 5 bases and J by 8 bases; unmatched bases: 5. This receptor was obtained from a human donor in a cohort sampled during active COVID-19. The V gene is TRBV12-3 or TRBV12-4, the J gene TRBJ1-4; 7 bases map to TRBD1. Specimen: peripheral blood. The CDR3 coding sequence is TGTGCCAGCAGTGGACAGGTCGCGGAAAAACTGTTTTTT. It is translated as CASSGQVAEKLFF.